This T cell receptor (beta chain) is drawn from a study of siplizumab effects on memory and regulatory T cells. TCR templates numbering 95,000 to 100,000 were assayed per sample. The assay was immunoSEQ multiplex PCR, and TCRdb's table has in-frame clones only and misses some. The data show around 95,000 clones, with approximately 91% seen just once and over 0.12% held by the top ten. Trimming pared 2 bases from V and 4 bases from J, leaving 9 bases between. Germline V gene sequence: CDR1 SGHRS, CDR2 YFSETQ. This CDR3 has 13 residues. The sample comprised CD4+ T cells sorted from blood. The V call is TRBV5-1, the J call TRBJ2-5, with D perhaps matching TRBD2 (5 bases). The source of this sequence is a human donor in good health. DNA of the CDR3: TGCGCCAGCAGCTTTGGAGGAGGAGAGACCCAGTACTTC. This codes for CASSFGGGETQYF.